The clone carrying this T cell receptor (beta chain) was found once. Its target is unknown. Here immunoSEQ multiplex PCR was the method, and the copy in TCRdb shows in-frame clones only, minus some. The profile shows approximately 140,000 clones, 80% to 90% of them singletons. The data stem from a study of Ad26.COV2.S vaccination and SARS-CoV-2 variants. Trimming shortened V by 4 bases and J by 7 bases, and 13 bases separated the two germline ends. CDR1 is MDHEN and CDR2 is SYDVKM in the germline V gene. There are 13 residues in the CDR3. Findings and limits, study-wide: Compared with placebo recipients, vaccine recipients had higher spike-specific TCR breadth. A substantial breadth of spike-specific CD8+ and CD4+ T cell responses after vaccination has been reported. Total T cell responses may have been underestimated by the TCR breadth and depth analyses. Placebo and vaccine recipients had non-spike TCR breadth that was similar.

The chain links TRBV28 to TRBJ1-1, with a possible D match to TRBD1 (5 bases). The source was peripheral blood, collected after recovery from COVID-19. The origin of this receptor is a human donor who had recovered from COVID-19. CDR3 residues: CASSSRQTIEAFF. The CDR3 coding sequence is TGTGCCAGCAGTTCAAGACAGACCATTGAAGCTTTCTTT.